This T cell receptor (beta chain) was recorded in a study of blood T cell repertoires in COVID-19 (TCRdb year 2020). Regarding the complete study: Collaborator samples came from the United States, Italy and Spain and covered acute and convalescent phases of COVID-19. The prospective study material was composed of cDNA or gDNA derived from T cells, B-cell-depleted T cells, or PBMCs. The sample metadata nearly always contained a de-identified subject ID, COVID-19 status, age in years and sex. HLA class I and class II types, where available, came from metadata supplied by the sample provider rather than from assay-based typing. Samples came from the ongoing ImmuneRACE study (first 160 participants) plus 1,254 subjects from 6 global collaborators. The repertoires were released in a freely available public database meant as a resource for research on the immune response to SARS-CoV-2. Deeply sampled blood TCRbeta repertoires from subjects exposed to, actively infected with, or recovered from COVID-19 were included in the dataset. The full study reports these points: The quantity of clinical and demographic metadata differed by source and by participant and was supplied without curation.

TCRbeta CDR3 regions were amplified from genomic DNA by means of the immunoSEQ Assay, a bias-controlled multiplex PCR. The published analysis was carried out like this. Nucleated cell counts per sample were estimated from amplification of reference gene primers within the assay. To quantify the absolute abundance of each unique TCRbeta CDR3 rearrangement, sequence reads were collapsed and filtered. For each sample, productive Simpson clonality was calculated as the square root of Simpson's diversity index over productive rearrangements. TCRdb provides this immuneACCESS table in a form limited to in-frame rearrangements. Some clones are lacking; in checked studies, under half of them reflect an unresolved V gene, and why the rest are absent is not known. V and J calls and clone size are copied from that table; D and trimming were computed from the DNA. The sample records about 150,000 clones, over 60% of which are singletons. The ten largest clones capture roughly 1.7% of the sample.

The collaborating institutions used their own protocols to collect whole blood in K2EDTA tubes. Collaborator samples were shipped for TCRbeta analysis as frozen whole blood, isolated PBMCs, or DNA extracted from either sample type. The CDR3 holds 14 amino acids from the cysteine to the phenylalanine. This entry keeps only the CDR3 DNA: 42 bases, framed from base 1. The germline V gene yields SGHRS for CDR1 and YFSETQ for CDR2. The V end loses 4 bases and the J end loses 2 bases, and a stretch of 10 bases separates them. Points on this clone: The antigen it recognizes is unknown. No base quality information exists; no much larger clone differs at one position.

This clonotype was obtained from an elderly man with acute or convalescent COVID-19. Sequenced sample: peripheral blood. The sequence is built from TRBV5-1 and TRBJ2-1; D gene: possibly TRBD1, on 6 matching bases. CDR3 loop: CASSTGSPYNEQFF. Here is the DNA: TGCGCCAGCAGCACAGGGAGCCCCTACAATGAGCAGTTCTTC. Full variable domain (CDR3 extended with the reference TRBV5-1 and TRBJ2-1 proteins): KAGVTQTPRYLIKTRGQQVTLSCSPISGHRSVSWYQQTPGQGLQFLFEYFSETQRNKGNFPGRFSGRQFSNSRSEMNVSTLELGDSALYLCASSTGSPYNEQFFGPGTRLTVL.